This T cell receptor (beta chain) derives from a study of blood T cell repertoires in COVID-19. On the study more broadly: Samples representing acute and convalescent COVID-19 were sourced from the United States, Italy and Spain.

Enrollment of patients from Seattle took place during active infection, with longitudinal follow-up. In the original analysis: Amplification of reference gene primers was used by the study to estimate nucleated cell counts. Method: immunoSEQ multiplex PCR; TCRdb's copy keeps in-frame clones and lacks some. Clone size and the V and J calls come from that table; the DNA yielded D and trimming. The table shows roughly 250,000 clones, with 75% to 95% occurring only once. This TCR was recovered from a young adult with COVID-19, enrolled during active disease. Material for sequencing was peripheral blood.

The CDR3 spells CASSLGDTPYEQYF. CDR3 DNA sequence: TGTGCCAGCAGCCTAGGGGACACCCCCTACGAGCAGTACTTC. J is TRBJ2-7 and V is TRBV5-6; weak D call: TRBD1 (6 bases). The V gene's germline CDR1 is SGHDT and CDR2 YYEEEE. The CDR3 contains 14 residues. The V and J ends lost 4 bases and 2 bases respectively, with 13 bases between them.